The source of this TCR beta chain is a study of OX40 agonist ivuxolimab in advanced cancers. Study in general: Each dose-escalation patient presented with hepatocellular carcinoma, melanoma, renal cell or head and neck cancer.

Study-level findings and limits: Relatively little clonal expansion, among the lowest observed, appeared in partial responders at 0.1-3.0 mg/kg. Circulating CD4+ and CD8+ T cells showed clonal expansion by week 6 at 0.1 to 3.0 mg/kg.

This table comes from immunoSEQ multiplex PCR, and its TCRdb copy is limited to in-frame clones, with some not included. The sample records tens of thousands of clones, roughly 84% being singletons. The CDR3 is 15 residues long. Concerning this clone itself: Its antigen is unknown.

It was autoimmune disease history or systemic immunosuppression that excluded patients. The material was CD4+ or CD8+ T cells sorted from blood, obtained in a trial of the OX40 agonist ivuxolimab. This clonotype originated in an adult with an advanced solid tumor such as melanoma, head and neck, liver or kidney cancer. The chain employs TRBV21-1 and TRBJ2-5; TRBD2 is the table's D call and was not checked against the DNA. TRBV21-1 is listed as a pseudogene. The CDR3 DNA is TGTGCCAGCAGCCAAGACTTCTGGAGGCAAGAGACCCAGTACTTC. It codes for CASSQDFWRQETQYF.